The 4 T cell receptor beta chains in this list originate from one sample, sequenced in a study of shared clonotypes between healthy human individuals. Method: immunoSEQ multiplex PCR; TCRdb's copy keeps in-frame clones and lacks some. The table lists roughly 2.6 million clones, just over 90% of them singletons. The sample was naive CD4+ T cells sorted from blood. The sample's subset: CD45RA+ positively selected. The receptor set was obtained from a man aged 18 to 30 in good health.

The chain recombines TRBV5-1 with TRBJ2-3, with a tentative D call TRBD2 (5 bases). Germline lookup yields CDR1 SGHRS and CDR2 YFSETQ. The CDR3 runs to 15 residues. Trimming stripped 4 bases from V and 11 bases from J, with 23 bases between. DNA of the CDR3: TGCGCCAGCAGCGGGGAAGGCCGGGGATCCCGTTGGCAGTATTTT. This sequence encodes CASSGEGRGSRWQYF.

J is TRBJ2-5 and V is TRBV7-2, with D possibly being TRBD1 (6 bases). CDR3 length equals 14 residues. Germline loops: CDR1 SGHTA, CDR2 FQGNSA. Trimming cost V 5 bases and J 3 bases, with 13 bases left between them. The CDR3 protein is CASSGLGGEETQYF. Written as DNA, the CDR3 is TGTGCCAGCAGCGGGTTAGGGGGAGAAGAGACCCAGTACTTC.

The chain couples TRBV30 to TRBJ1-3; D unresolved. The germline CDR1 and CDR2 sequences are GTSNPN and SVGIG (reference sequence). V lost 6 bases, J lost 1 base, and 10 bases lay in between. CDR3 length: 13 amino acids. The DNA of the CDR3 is TGTGCCTGTCGAGGGAGGTCTGGAAACACCATATATTTT. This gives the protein CACRGRSGNTIYF.

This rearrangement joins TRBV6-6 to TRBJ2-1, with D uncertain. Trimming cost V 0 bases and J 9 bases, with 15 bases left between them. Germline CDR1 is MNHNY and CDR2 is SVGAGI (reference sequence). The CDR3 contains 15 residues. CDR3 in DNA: TGTGCCAGCAGTTACTCGATCGGCTGGAGTTTTGAGCAGTTCTTC. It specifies CASSYSIGWSFEQFF.